What follows are 29 T cell receptor beta chains derived from one specimen sequenced in a study of T cell responses to AZD1222 COVID-19 vaccine. The data were produced by immunoSEQ multiplex PCR, yet TCRdb's version contains in-frame clones alone and is incomplete. The sample carries about 99,000 clones, 80% to 90% recorded once. The sequenced sample was peripheral blood, obtained on day 0 of AZD1222 vaccination. The source of these receptors is an adult in good health.

The rearrangement uses TRBV18 and TRBJ2-5; the match to TRBD1 covers 8 bases. The CDR3 is made up of 13 amino acids. V was clipped by 6 bases and J by 1 base; unmatched bases: 1. The germline V gene encodes CDR1 KGHSH and CDR2 LQKENI. CDR3 protein: CASSTGGQETQYF. CDR3 DNA sequence: TGTGCCAGCTCCACAGGGGGCCAAGAGACCCAGTACTTC.

In its sample, this clone was seen once. This sequence joins TRBV28 and TRBJ1-3; D gene ambiguous. The CDR3 has 12 residues. V was pared by 8 bases and J by 1 base, with 6 bases between. CDR1 is MDHEN and CDR2 is SYDVKM in the germline V gene. Here the CDR3 DNA reads TGTGCCAGCCAAACGTCTGGAAACACCATATATTTT. Amino acid sequence: CASQTSGNTIYF.

The gene calls are TRBV29-1 and TRBJ2-1; 8 bases fit TRBD2. The CDR3 totals 14 residues. Germline CDR1 reads SQVTM; CDR2 reads ANQGSEA. With 7 bases clipped from V and 3 bases from J, the junction kept 8 bases outside the gene matches. The CDR3 bases are TGCAGCGCAGAAGGGCGGGGGGTCTACAATGAGCAGTTCTTC. Translating it yields CSAEGRGVYNEQFF.

The chain combines TRBV11-2 with TRBJ1-2, with unresolved D. Trimming removed 3 bases at V and 0 bases at J, with 11 bases between. The CDR3 extends over 15 amino acids. CDR1 is SGHAT and CDR2 is FQNNGV in the germline V gene. As DNA, the CDR3 is TGTGCCAGCAGCTTTCGACGGACCTCTAACTATGGCTACACCTTC. Protein sequence: CASSFRRTSNYGYTF.

The V gene is TRBV5-1, the J gene TRBJ2-3, with D possibly being TRBD2 (5 bases). Between the trimmed V and J ends, which lost 4 bases and 7 bases, there was a span of 10 bases. Germline-derived CDR1 and CDR2 are SGHRS and YFSETQ. CDR3 length: 12 residues. As DNA, the CDR3 is TGCGCCAGCAGCGTGGACTTTTATACGCAGTATTTT. It encodes CASSVDFYTQYF.

This rearrangement joins TRBV28 to TRBJ2-1, with D tentatively TRBD2 (6 bases). CDR3 size: 12 residues. In germline, CDR1 is MDHEN, CDR2 SYDVKM. V gave up 8 bases and J gave up 5 bases, with 10 bases separating them. The CDR3: CASGRTHNEQFF. Written as DNA, the CDR3 is TGTGCCAGCGGGAGGACACACAATGAGCAGTTCTTC.

The chain employs TRBV6-5 and TRBJ1-2; 7 bases are shared with TRBD1. The CDR3 extends over 14 amino acids. The germline gives CDR1 MNHEY, CDR2 SVGAGI. V lost 11 bases to trimming and J lost 6 bases; unmatched junction nucleotides: 15. CDR3 nucleotide sequence: TGTGCCTCAGTTCCAAGAAGACAGGGCGATGGCTACACCTTC. Encoded protein: CASVPRRQGDGYTF.

The V gene is TRBV18, the J gene TRBJ1-6; D is ambiguous. The length of the CDR3 is 13 residues. Between the trimmed V and J ends, which lost 1 base and 8 bases, there was a span of 6 bases. Germline V gene sequence: CDR1 KGHSH, CDR2 LQKENI. The CDR3 loop reads CASSPQRDSPLHF. The DNA for the CDR3 is TGTGCCAGCTCACCACAAAGAGATTCACCCCTCCACTTT. Looking up the rest from reference TRBV18 and TRBJ1-6 gives the full variable domain: NAGVMQNPRHLVRRRGQEARLRCSPMKGHSHVYWYRQLPEEGLKFMVYLQKENIIDESGMPKERFSAEFPKEGPSILRIQQVVRGDSAAYFCASSPQRDSPLHFGNGTRLTVT.

As to this clone: At one boundary the junction diverges from the germline segment, which might be a read error. The chain is built from TRBV6-1 and TRBJ1-1, with D perhaps matching TRBD1 (6 bases). CDR1 and CDR2 from the germline V gene are MNHNS and SASEGT. The CDR3 runs to 13 residues. CDR3 nucleotide sequence: TGTGCCAGCAGTGAAAATGCCCGAGGGCAGGGGTCTTTT. Protein product: CASSENARGQGSF.

The rearrangement joins TRBV7-6 to TRBJ2-2; D is perhaps TRBD2 (6 bases). Trimming took off 3 bases at V and 4 bases at J, with 12 bases between the two ends. The CDR3 is 15 amino acids. CDR1 and CDR2 (germline): SGHVS, FNYEAQ. The CDR3 spells CASSLLGGGTGELFF. CDR3 nucleotide sequence: TGTGCCAGCAGCTTGTTGGGAGGTGGCACCGGGGAGCTGTTTTTT. The variable domain in full, completed from reference TRBV7-6 and TRBJ2-2, reads GAGVSQSPRYKVTKRGQDVALRCDPISGHVSLYWYRQALGQGPEFLTYFNYEAQQDKSGLPNDRFSAERPEGSISTLTIQRTEQRDSAMYRCASSLLGGGTGELFFGEGSRLTVL.

J is TRBJ2-4 and V is TRBV3-1 (or the pseudogene TRBV3-2); 8 positions agree with TRBD1. The V gene end was trimmed by 1 base and the J gene end by 0 bases; junction bases not matched to a gene: 11. This CDR3 comprises 19 residues. Germline CDR1 is LGHDT and CDR2 is YNNKEL (reference sequence). CDR3 amino acids: CASSQVDRVTFLAKNIQYF. CDR3 nucleotide sequence: TGTGCCAGCAGCCAAGTGGACAGGGTTACCTTCTTAGCCAAAAACATTCAGTACTTC.

J is TRBJ1-2 and V is TRBV6-5; D is unresolved. Germline V gene data show CDR1 as MNHEY and CDR2 as SVGAGI. CDR3 length: 14 amino acids. V shed 10 bases and J shed 4 bases, with 19 bases lying between them. The CDR3 protein is CATTTAVPAYGYTF. DNA for the CDR3: TGTGCCACTACAACGGCGGTCCCGGCCTATGGCTACACCTTC.

The chain's CDR3 is CASSGGTGGYTQYF. The CDR3 region has the DNA TGTGCCAGTAGTGGGGGGACAGGGGGATATACGCAGTATTTT. V usage is TRBV19 and J usage is TRBJ2-3; TRBD1 agrees at 11 bases. The V segment lost 5 bases and the J segment 7 bases; nucleotides outside the gene matches: 5. From germline, CDR1 is LNHDA and CDR2 SQIVND (reference sequence). The CDR3 runs 14 residues.

The chain joins TRBV10-3 to TRBJ1-2, with D unresolved. This CDR3 region has 15 residues. Germline CDR1 is ENHRY and CDR2 is SYGVKD. The V end was cut by 3 bases, the J end by 2 bases, with 13 bases between. The CDR3 spells CAISEVQLQNYGYTF. Written as DNA, the CDR3 is TGTGCCATCAGTGAAGTCCAGCTCCAGAACTATGGCTACACCTTC.

The V call is TRBV10-2, the J call TRBJ2-1; no firm D call. The V end lost 1 base, the J end lost 7 bases, and 5 bases lay between the germline ends. The CDR3 consists of 12 residues. Germline V gene lookup returns CDR1 WSHSY and CDR2 SAAADI. The CDR3 protein is CASSELWNEQFF. DNA of the CDR3: TGCGCCAGCAGTGAGTTATGGAATGAGCAGTTCTTC.

The chain carries TRBV9 and TRBJ1-6; a weak D match, TRBD1 (6 bases). The CDR3 covers 16 residues. V was pared by 0 bases and J by 8 bases, with 15 bases between. CDR1 is SGDLS, CDR2 YYNGEE, per germline. The CDR3 spells CASSVEAGVGDSPLHF. The CDR3 bases are TGTGCCAGCAGCGTAGAGGCAGGGGTAGGGGATTCACCCCTCCACTTT.

J is TRBJ2-1 and V is TRBV6-2 or TRBV6-3, with 10 bases identical to TRBD2. The ends lost 2 bases at V and 9 bases at J; junction bases unmatched: 4. The CDR3 runs to 14 residues. Germline assignment: CDR1 MNHEY and CDR2 SVGEGT. Here the CDR3 reads CASSYQRGGGEQFF. The DNA for the CDR3 is TGTGCCAGCAGTTACCAGCGGGGGGGTGGTGAGCAGTTCTTC.

This rearrangement joins TRBV19 to TRBJ2-5, with 9 positions matching TRBD1. The CDR3 covers 14 residues. CDR1 LNHDA and CDR2 SQIVND come from the germline V gene (reference sequence). The V segment lost 4 bases and the J segment 0 bases; nucleotides outside the gene matches: 0. CDR3 sequence (DNA): TGTGCCAGTAGTAGACAGGGGGACCAAGAGACCCAGTACTTC. Residues: CASSRQGDQETQYF.

The chain is built from TRBV28 and TRBJ1-2; possibly TRBD1 for D (6 bases). Germline V gene lookup returns CDR1 MDHEN and CDR2 SYDVKM. Trimming pared 3 bases from V and 4 bases from J, leaving 15 bases between. There are 15 residues in the CDR3. The CDR3: CASSFRTDSLYGYTF. The CDR3 nucleotides are TGTGCCAGCAGTTTCCGGACAGATTCTCTCTATGGCTACACCTTC.

The V and J genes are TRBV7-8 and TRBJ2-5, with 7 bases fitting TRBD1. CDR1 is SGHVS and CDR2 is FQNEAQ in the germline V gene. The CDR3 sequence is 13 residues long. With 6 bases clipped from V and 6 bases from J, the junction kept 7 bases outside the gene matches. The DNA for the CDR3 is TGTGCCAGCAGTCACGACAGGGAGCAGACCCAGTACTTC. This codes for CASSHDREQTQYF.

The chain combines TRBV6-5 with TRBJ1-1; 12 bases are shared with TRBD1. Germline CDR1 MNHEY, CDR2 SVGAGI. The CDR3 has 14 amino acids. Trimming at V came to 6 bases and at J to 5 bases, leaving 4 bases not matched to a gene. The CDR3 DNA reads TGTGCCAGCAGGGGACAGGGGGCTTTAACTGAAGCTTTCTTT. Encoded protein: CASRGQGALTEAFF.

The chain couples TRBV5-1 to TRBJ1-5, with a tentative D call TRBD1 (5 bases). The CDR3 covers 14 residues. Germline V CDR1 and CDR2: SGHRS, YFSETQ. V lost 4 bases and J 3 bases, leaving 11 bases between the germline ends. CDR3 coding DNA: TGCGCCAGCAGCCCCGGGACCCTCAATCAGCCCCAGCATTTT. Amino acid sequence: CASSPGTLNQPQHF.

The V and J genes are TRBV3-1 (or the pseudogene TRBV3-2) and TRBJ2-5, with TRBD1 identical over 8 bases. CDR3 length equals 14 residues. After removal of 3 bases from V and 4 bases from J, the junction contained 4 bases not matched to a gene. Per the germline V gene, CDR1 is LGHDT and CDR2 is YNNKEL (reference sequence). CDR3 in amino acids: CASSQSGGRETQYF. CDR3 sequence (DNA): TGTGCCAGCAGCCAGTCAGGGGGCAGAGAGACCCAGTACTTC.

The rearrangement links TRBV7-2 to TRBJ2-1; TRBD2 matches 8 bases. CDR1 SGHTA and CDR2 FQGNSA come from the germline V gene. CDR3 size: 15 residues. With 0 bases clipped from V and 8 bases from J, the junction kept 6 bases outside the gene matches. The CDR3, as DNA: TGTGCCAGCAGCTTAGCGCGGGGGGAGTACGATGAGCAGTTCTTC. Protein sequence: CASSLARGEYDEQFF.

The chain couples TRBV27 to TRBJ1-1; 8 bases are a match to TRBD1. This CDR3 region has 16 residues. Germline-derived CDR1 and CDR2 are MNHEY and SMNVEV (reference sequence). The V and J ends lost 0 bases and 4 bases, in that order; junction bases with no gene match: 7. CDR3 nucleotides: TGTGCCAGCAGTTTATCTCCACAGGGGGGGACCACTGAAGCTTTCTTT. It encodes CASSLSPQGGTTEAFF.

This clone was seen a single time. V usage is TRBV5-1 and J usage is TRBJ2-1; the match to TRBD1 covers 8 bases. This CDR3 is built from 14 residues. V lost 4 bases and J lost 8; bases outside the gene matches: 8. Germline values: CDR1 SGHRS, CDR2 YFSETQ. The DNA for the CDR3 is TGCGCCAGCAGCCCCGGACAGGGTAGCGATGAGCAGTTCTTC. Translated, it gives CASSPGQGSDEQFF. The whole variable domain, remainder taken from reference TRBV5-1 and TRBJ2-1, is KAGVTQTPRYLIKTRGQQVTLSCSPISGHRSVSWYQQTPGQGLQFLFEYFSETQRNKGNFPGRFSGRQFSNSRSEMNVSTLELGDSALYLCASSPGQGSDEQFFGPGTRLTVL.

The chain recombines TRBV19 with TRBJ2-6; 10 bases line up with TRBD1. Germline V lookup: CDR1 LNHDA, CDR2 SQIVND (reference sequence). The CDR3 loop spans 16 amino acids. The V gene end was trimmed by 6 bases and the J gene end by 3 bases; junction bases not matched to a gene: 5. The CDR3 bases are TGTGCCAGTAGAAGACAGGGGGCTGGTGGGGCCAACGTCCTGACTTTC. Translated, it gives CASRRQGAGGANVLTF.

Only a few counts were recorded for this clone. The gene calls are TRBV7-9 and TRBJ1-1; unclear D gene. V was pared by 1 base and J by 5 bases, with 11 bases between. Looked up from germline, CDR1 is SEHNR and CDR2 is FQNEAQ (reference sequence). This CDR3 has 14 residues. CDR3 DNA sequence: TGTGCCAGCAGCTTAGAGACCCCGGGGACTGAAGCTTTCTTT. This sequence encodes CASSLETPGTEAFF.

This rearrangement joins TRBV15 to TRBJ2-2, with TRBD1 matching 10 bases. J was trimmed by 4 bases and V by 2 bases; bases with no gene match: 4. Germline CDR1 is LNHNV and CDR2 is YYDKDF (reference sequence). The CDR3 loop spans 16 amino acids. The chain's CDR3 is CATSRSTGGGTGELFF. The DNA of the CDR3 is TGTGCCACCAGCAGATCGACAGGGGGCGGCACCGGGGAGCTGTTTTTT.